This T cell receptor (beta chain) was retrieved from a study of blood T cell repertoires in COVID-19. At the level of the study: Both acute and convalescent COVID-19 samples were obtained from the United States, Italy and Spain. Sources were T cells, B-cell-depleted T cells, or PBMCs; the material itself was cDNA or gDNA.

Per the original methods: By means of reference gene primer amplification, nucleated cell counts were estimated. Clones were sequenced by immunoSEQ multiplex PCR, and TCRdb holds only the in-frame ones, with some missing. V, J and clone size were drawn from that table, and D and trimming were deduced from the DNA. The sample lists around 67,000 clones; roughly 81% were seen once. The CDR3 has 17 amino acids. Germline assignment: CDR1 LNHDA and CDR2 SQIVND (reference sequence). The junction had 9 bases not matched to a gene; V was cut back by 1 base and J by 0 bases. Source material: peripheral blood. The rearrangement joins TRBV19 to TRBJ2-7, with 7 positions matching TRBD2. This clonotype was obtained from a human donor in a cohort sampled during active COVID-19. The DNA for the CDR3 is TGTGCCAGTAGTATAGTCGGGCTAGCGGAGAGCTCCTACGAGCAGTACTTC. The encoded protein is CASSIVGLAESSYEQYF.